The entry below describes one T cell receptor (beta chain). This entry is derived from a study of Ad26.COV2.S vaccination and SARS-CoV-2 variants. The table came from immunoSEQ multiplex PCR; TCRdb's copy has only in-frame clones and leaves some out. Among over 400,000 clones, roughly 88% were seen once, and the ten largest hold about 4.4%. V shed 4 bases and J 3 bases; nucleotides not matched to a gene: 6. This CDR3 spans 14 amino acids. CDR1 and CDR2 from the germline V gene are MDHEN and SYDVKM. Sample treatment: roughly 19 received Ad26.COV2.S at low or high dose, single or two shots; about 5 received placebo; per-sample allocation not given. After the first vaccine or placebo injection, samples were drawn on day 63.

The chain links TRBV28 to TRBJ2-7; 7 bases line up with TRBD1. The TCR comes from a person between 18 and 60 years old who received the Ad26.COV2.S COVID-19 vaccine or a placebo. The source was peripheral blood, collected in a trial of Ad26.COV2.S vaccine versus placebo. The CDR3 bases are TGTGCCAGCAGTTCAGTGGGACAGAACTACGAGCAGTACTTC. This gives the protein CASSSVGQNYEQYF.